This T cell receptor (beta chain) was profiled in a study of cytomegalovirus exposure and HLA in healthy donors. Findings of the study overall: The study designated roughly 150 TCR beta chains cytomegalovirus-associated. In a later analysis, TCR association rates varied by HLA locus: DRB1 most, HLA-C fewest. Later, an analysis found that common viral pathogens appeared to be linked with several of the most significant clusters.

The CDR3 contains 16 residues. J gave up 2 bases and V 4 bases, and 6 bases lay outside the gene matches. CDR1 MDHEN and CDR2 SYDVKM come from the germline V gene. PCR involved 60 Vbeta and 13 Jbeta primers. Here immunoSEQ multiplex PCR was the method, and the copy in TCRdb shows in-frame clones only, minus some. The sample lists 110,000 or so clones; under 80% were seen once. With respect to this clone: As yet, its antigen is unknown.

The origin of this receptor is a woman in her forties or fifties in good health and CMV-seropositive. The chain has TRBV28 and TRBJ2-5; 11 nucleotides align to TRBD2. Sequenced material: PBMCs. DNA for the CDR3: TGTGCCAGCAGTTCGGCACGGACTAGCGGGCAAGAGACCCAGTACTTC. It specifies CASSSARTSGQETQYF.